The 21 T cell receptor beta chains listed next were all sequenced from one sample in a study of T-cell reconstitution after alpha-beta-depleted transplantation in children. It was with unique molecular identifiers that the TCRbeta library was prepared. TCRdb fed the PCR reads into MiXCR, producing one record per CDR3 protein. In the table there are some 600,000 distinct CDR3 sequences, 10% to 15% of which are singletons. This sample comprised PBMCs, mostly from graft donor cells, obtained 360 days after TCRalphabeta/CD19-depleted stem cell transplant. Receptors originate from a male patient younger than 18 who had a stem cell transplant for acute myeloid leukemia, so the T cells may come from the graft donor.

The chain combines TRBV27 with TRBJ2-6; tentative D call: TRBD2 (5 bases). The germline V gene has CDR1 MNHEY and CDR2 SMNVEV (reference sequence). This CDR3 is built from 18 residues. V gave up 3 bases and J gave up 0 bases, with 15 bases separating them. The CDR3 bases are TGTGCCAGCAGTTTTGAGGGAGTTTTCCCCTCTGGGGCCAACGTCCTGACTTTC. Translation: CASSFEGVFPSGANVLTF.

The chain has TRBV14 and TRBJ2-5; D unresolved. Per the germline V gene, CDR1 is SGHDN and CDR2 is FVKESK. The V end was cut by 2 bases, the J end by 3 bases, with 7 bases between. The CDR3 spans 13 residues. In nucleotides, the CDR3 is TGTGCCAGCAGCCAATGGTTTGAAGAGACCCAGTACTTC. Encoded protein: CASSQWFEETQYF. The whole variable domain, filled in from reference TRBV14 and TRBJ2-5, reads EAGVTQFPSHSVIEKGQTVTLRCDPISGHDNLYWYRRVMGKEIKFLLHFVKESKQDESGMPNNRFLAERTGGTYSTLKVQPAELEDSGVYFCASSQWFEETQYFGPGTRLLVL.

This clonotype was seen a few times. The genes are TRBV9 and TRBJ2-1, with 10 bases aligning to TRBD2. Germline-derived CDR1 and CDR2 are SGDLS and YYNGEE. J lost 8 bases, V lost 0 bases, and 8 bases had no gene match. The CDR3 is made up of 16 amino acids. CDR3 loop: CASSVAGSLAGDEQFF. As DNA, the CDR3 is TGTGCCAGCAGCGTAGCGGGGTCGCTAGCGGGAGATGAGCAGTTCTTC.

J is TRBJ2-1 and V is TRBV4-3, with 11 positions matching TRBD2. J gave up 10 bases and V 0 bases, and 11 bases lay outside the gene matches. This CDR3 is built from 17 residues. CDR1 LGHNA and CDR2 YSLEER come from the germline V gene. CDR3 residues: CASSQDEGLAEPWEQFF. CDR3 DNA sequence: TGCGCCAGCAGCCAAGATGAGGGACTAGCGGAACCCTGGGAGCAGTTCTTC.

J is TRBJ2-1 and V is TRBV6-2 or TRBV6-3; 11 nucleotides agree with TRBD2. With V trimmed by 11 bases and J by 6 bases, 12 bases remained unmatched. Germline lookup yields CDR1 MNHEY and CDR2 SVGEGT. This CDR3 region has 15 residues. DNA of the CDR3: TGTGCCGCCCGATTAGCGGGAGGGTGGGGCAATGAGCAGTTCTTC. Protein: CAARLAGGWGNEQFF.

This clonotype occurred a few times. The CDR3 here is CASSSHRGGGGNEQFF. CDR3 sequence (DNA): TGTGCCAGCAGTTCCCACAGGGGCGGGGGCGGCAATGAGCAGTTCTTC. The chain employs TRBV6-5 and TRBJ2-1; the D call may be TRBD1 or TRBD2 (7 bases each). Deletions cut 4 bases from V and 6 bases from J, with 19 bases between. This CDR3 spans 16 amino acids. From germline, CDR1 is MNHEY and CDR2 SVGAGI.

This chain connects TRBV4-3 to TRBJ2-7; 8 nucleotides agree with TRBD2. Trimming at V came to 3 bases and at J to 4 bases, leaving 8 bases not matched to a gene. Germline loops: CDR1 LGHNA, CDR2 YSLEER. The CDR3 contains 15 residues. CDR3 nucleotide sequence: TGCGCCAGCAGCCATACAGCGGGAGTGGGATACGAGCAGTACTTC. Encoded protein: CASSHTAGVGYEQYF.

This clonotype has a handful of counts. The rearrangement uses TRBV12-3 or TRBV12-4 and TRBJ2-1; D is undetermined. Trimming removed 3 bases at V and 8 bases at J, with 23 bases between. The CDR3 runs to 17 residues. The CDR3 region is CASSLPLDWNHNDEQFF. CDR3 coding DNA: TGTGCCAGCAGTTTGCCCCTAGATTGGAACCACAATGATGAGCAGTTCTTC.

This clonotype appeared many times. The rearrangement joins TRBV6-5 to TRBJ1-6, with 7 nucleotides matching TRBD1. There are 16 residues in the CDR3. J lost 7 bases, V lost 5 bases, and 11 bases had no gene match. Germline V gene lookup returns CDR1 MNHEY and CDR2 SVGAGI. Written as DNA, the CDR3 is TGTGCCAGCAGTCGGGGGCTGGGACAGAAGAATTCACCCCTCCACTTT. Its translation: CASSRGLGQKNSPLHF.

The rearrangement uses TRBV2 and TRBJ2-3, with D hard to call. Per the germline V gene, CDR1 is SNHLY and CDR2 is FYNNEI. The CDR3 runs to 17 residues. The germline V and J ends were trimmed by 0 bases and 1 base, with 14 bases remaining between them. The CDR3 sequence: CASSEAPGVHRTDTQYF. For the CDR3, the DNA is TGTGCCAGCAGTGAAGCACCAGGTGTCCACCGCACAGATACGCAGTATTTT.

The sample holds a few counts of this clonotype. The chain carries TRBV29-1 and TRBJ2-1; 12 bases agree with TRBD2. The CDR3 extends over 16 amino acids. Germline values: CDR1 SQVTM, CDR2 ANQGSEA. The junction had 12 bases not matched to a gene; V was cut back by 6 bases and J by 6 bases. CDR3 bases: TGCAGCGTCCCAGGGCCGGGACTAGCGGGTCCCAATGAGCAGTTCTTC. Residues: CSVPGPGLAGPNEQFF.

The V and J genes are TRBV5-1 and TRBJ2-7, with 10 bases matching TRBD2. The germline V gene encodes CDR1 SGHRS and CDR2 YFSETQ. The V segment lost 4 bases and the J segment 2 bases; nucleotides outside the gene matches: 6. This CDR3 contains 15 residues. CDR3 sequence (DNA): TGCGCCAGCAGCGAGGGGACTAGCGTTGCCTACGAGCAGTACTTC. It specifies CASSEGTSVAYEQYF.

In its sample, this clonotype was seen many times. The CDR3: CASSGSRGNTGELFF. In DNA, the CDR3 is TGTGCCAGCAGCGGATCCAGGGGTAACACCGGGGAGCTGTTTTTT. J is TRBJ2-2 and V is TRBV7-3, with a possible D match to TRBD1 (6 bases). Germline loops: CDR1 SGHTA, CDR2 FQGTGA. The CDR3 sequence is 15 residues long. Trimming took 5 bases from V and 2 from J, leaving 12 bases between them.

The V gene is TRBV28, the J gene TRBJ2-7, with 9 nucleotides matching TRBD2. CDR3 length equals 14 residues. The ends lost 8 bases at V and 2 bases at J; junction bases unmatched: 7. Germline loops: CDR1 MDHEN, CDR2 SYDVKM. In DNA, the CDR3 is TGTGCCAGCTATCTAGCGGGATCAGCCTACGAGCAGTACTTC. Translating it yields CASYLAGSAYEQYF.

This clonotype was seen a few times. The V call is TRBV6-5, the J call TRBJ2-7, with TRBD2 identical over 7 bases. V trimming: 7 bases; J trimming: 2 bases; junction bases outside the gene matches: 8. Germline loops: CDR1 MNHEY, CDR2 SVGAGI. The CDR3 covers 14 residues. In nucleotides, the CDR3 is TGTGCCAGCATTTCTAGCGGACGAACCTACGAGCAGTACTTC. Translated: CASISSGRTYEQYF.

This clonotype was found many times. This chain links TRBV2 with TRBJ2-7; TRBD1 aligns across 8 bases. Germline-derived CDR1 and CDR2 are SNHLY and FYNNEI. With V trimmed by 7 bases and J by 8 bases, 13 bases remained unmatched. This CDR3 has 14 amino acids. CDR3: CASIAGQGPAQQYF. CDR3 nucleotides: TGTGCCAGCATTGCAGGACAGGGCCCCGCTCAGCAGTACTTC.

This clonotype appeared a few times. V and J are TRBV5-1 and TRBJ1-1; 9 bases line up with TRBD1. CDR3 length equals 19 residues. Germline V lookup: CDR1 SGHRS, CDR2 YFSETQ. J lost 0 bases, V lost 3 bases, and 15 bases had no gene match. Written as DNA, the CDR3 is TGCGCCAGCAGCTCTCCCCCGGGGACAGGGATATTGATGAACACTGAAGCTTTCTTT. Its protein product is CASSSPPGTGILMNTEAFF. The full variable domain, its missing parts supplied by reference TRBV5-1 and TRBJ1-1, is KAGVTQTPRYLIKTRGQQVTLSCSPISGHRSVSWYQQTPGQGLQFLFEYFSETQRNKGNFPGRFSGRQFSNSRSEMNVSTLELGDSALYLCASSSPPGTGILMNTEAFFGQGTRLTVV.

Ten or more counts support this clonotype. The rearrangement links TRBV28 to TRBJ2-7; 10 bases line up with TRBD2. The V segment lost 5 bases and the J segment 2 bases; nucleotides outside the gene matches: 6. There are 15 residues in the CDR3. CDR1 and CDR2 from the germline V gene are MDHEN and SYDVKM. In nucleotides, the CDR3 is TGTGCCAGCAGTCCTAGACTAGCGGGTACCTACGAGCAGTACTTC. Protein: CASSPRLAGTYEQYF.

This clonotype appeared many times. The CDR3 DNA reads TGCGCCAGCAGCTTGGGGGCTGGCCCTTGGGCAGATACGCAGTATTTT. This encodes CASSLGAGPWADTQYF. This sequence joins TRBV5-1 and TRBJ2-3; D unclear. The CDR3 covers 16 residues. CDR1 is SGHRS, CDR2 YFSETQ, per germline. The V end lost 0 bases, the J end lost 4 bases, and 15 bases lay between the germline ends.

The rearrangement links TRBV7-2 to TRBJ1-1; D may be TRBD1 (6 bases). Deletions cut 4 bases from V and 4 bases from J, with 16 bases between. This CDR3 is 15 amino acids long. Per the germline V gene, CDR1 is SGHTA and CDR2 is FQGNSA. The CDR3 coding sequence is TGTGCCAGCAGCTGGTTCATGGGGGCTGGCACTGAAGCTTTCTTT. Its translation: CASSWFMGAGTEAFF.

The V and J genes are TRBV10-3 and TRBJ2-7; D may be TRBD2 (6 bases). V shed 2 bases and J shed 6 bases, with 17 bases lying between them. The CDR3 has 15 amino acids. Germline CDR1 is ENHRY and CDR2 is SYGVKD. In nucleotides, the CDR3 is TGTGCCATCAGTGAGGGAGGGGCGGCTTTGGCCGAGCAGTACTTC. Translated: CAISEGGAALAEQYF.